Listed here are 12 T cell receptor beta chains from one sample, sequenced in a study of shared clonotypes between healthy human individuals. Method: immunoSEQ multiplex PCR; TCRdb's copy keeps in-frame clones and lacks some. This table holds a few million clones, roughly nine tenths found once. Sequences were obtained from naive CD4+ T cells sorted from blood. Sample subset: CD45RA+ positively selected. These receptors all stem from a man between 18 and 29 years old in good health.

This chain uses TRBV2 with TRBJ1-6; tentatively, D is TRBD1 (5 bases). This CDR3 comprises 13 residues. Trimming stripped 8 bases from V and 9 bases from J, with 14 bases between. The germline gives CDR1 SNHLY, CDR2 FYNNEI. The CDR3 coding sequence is TGTGCCAGCGACCGGGACTACTCTTCACCCCTCCACTTT. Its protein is CASDRDYSSPLHF.

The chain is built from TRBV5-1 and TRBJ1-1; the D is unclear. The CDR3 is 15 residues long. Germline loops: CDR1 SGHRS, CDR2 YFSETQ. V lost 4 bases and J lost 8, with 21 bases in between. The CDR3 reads CASSQVGLRESEAFF. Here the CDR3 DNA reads TGCGCCAGCAGCCAGGTCGGGTTGAGGGAGTCAGAAGCTTTCTTT.

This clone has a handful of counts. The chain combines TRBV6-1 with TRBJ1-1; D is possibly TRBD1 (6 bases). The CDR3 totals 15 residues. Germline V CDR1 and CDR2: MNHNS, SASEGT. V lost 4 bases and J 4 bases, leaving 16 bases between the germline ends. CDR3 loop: CASSGPRDTVTEAFF. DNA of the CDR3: TGTGCCAGCAGTGGCCCGCGGGACACGGTCACTGAAGCTTTCTTT.

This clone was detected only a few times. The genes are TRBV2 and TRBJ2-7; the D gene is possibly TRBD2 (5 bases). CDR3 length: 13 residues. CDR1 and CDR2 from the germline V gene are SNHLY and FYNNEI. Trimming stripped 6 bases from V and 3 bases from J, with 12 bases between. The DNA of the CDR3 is TGTGCCAGCAGGGACTTAAGAGGCTACGAGCAGTACTTC. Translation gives CASRDLRGYEQYF.

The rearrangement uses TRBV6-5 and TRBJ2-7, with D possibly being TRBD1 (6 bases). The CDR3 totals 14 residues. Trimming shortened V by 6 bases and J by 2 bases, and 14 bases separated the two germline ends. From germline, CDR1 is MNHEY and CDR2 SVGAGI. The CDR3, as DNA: TGTGCCAGCAGCCCGGACAGCTGGGCCTACGAGCAGTACTTC. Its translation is CASSPDSWAYEQYF.

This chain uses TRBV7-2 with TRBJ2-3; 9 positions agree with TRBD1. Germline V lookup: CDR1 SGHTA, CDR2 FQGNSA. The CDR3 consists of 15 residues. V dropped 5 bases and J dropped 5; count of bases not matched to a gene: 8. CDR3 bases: TGTGCCAGCAGCGAACAGGGGGCGCGGATAGATACGCAGTATTTT. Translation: CASSEQGARIDTQYF.

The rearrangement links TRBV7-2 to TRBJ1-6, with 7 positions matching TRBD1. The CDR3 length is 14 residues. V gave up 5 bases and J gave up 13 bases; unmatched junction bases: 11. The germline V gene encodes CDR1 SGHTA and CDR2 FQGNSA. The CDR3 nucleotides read TGTGCCAGCAGCAACCGGGACAGTTCTCATCCCCTCCACTTT. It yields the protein CASSNRDSSHPLHF.

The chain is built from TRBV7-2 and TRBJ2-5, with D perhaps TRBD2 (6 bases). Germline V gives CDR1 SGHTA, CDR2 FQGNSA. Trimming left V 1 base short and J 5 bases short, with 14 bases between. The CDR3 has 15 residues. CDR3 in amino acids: CASSLGISGGETQYF. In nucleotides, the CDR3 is TGTGCCAGCAGCTTAGGGATTAGCGGCGGGGAGACCCAGTACTTC.

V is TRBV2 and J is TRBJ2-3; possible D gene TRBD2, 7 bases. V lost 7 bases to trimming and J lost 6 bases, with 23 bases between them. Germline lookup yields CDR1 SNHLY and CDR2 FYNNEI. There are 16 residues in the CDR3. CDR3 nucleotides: TGTGCCAGCAAGAACTCCGGGACTAAGCAGGGGGATACGCAGTATTTT. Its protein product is CASKNSGTKQGDTQYF.

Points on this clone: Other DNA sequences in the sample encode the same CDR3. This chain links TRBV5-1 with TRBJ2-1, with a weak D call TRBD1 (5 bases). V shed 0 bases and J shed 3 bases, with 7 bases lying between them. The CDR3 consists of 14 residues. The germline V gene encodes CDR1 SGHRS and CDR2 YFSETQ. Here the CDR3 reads CASSLGQSYNEQFF. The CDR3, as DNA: TGCGCCAGCAGCTTGGGACAGAGCTACAATGAGCAGTTCTTC. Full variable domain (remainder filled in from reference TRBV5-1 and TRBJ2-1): KAGVTQTPRYLIKTRGQQVTLSCSPISGHRSVSWYQQTPGQGLQFLFEYFSETQRNKGNFPGRFSGRQFSNSRSEMNVSTLELGDSALYLCASSLGQSYNEQFFGPGTRLTVL.

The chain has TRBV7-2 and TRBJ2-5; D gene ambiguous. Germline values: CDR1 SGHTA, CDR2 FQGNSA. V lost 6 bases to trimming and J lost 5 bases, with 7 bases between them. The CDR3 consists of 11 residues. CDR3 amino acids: CASRIGETQYF. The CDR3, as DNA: TGTGCCAGCAGAATTGGGGAGACCCAGTACTTC.

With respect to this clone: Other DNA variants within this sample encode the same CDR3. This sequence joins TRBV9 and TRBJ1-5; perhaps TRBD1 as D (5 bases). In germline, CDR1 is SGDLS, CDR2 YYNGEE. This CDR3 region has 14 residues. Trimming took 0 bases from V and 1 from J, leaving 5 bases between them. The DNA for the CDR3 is TGTGCCAGCAGCGTAGGGGACAGCAATCAGCCCCAGCATTTT. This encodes CASSVGDSNQPQHF.